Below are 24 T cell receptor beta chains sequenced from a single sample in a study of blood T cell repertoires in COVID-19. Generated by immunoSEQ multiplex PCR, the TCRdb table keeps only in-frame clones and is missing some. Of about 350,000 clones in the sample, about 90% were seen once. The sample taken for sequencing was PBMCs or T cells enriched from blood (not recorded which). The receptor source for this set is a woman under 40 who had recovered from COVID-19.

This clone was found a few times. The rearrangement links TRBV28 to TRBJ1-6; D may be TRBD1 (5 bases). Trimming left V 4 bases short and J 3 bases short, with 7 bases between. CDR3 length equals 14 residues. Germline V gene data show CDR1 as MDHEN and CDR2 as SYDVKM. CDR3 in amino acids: CASSYDSYNSPLHF. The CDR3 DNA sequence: TGTGCCAGCAGTTACGACAGCTATAATTCACCCCTCCACTTT.

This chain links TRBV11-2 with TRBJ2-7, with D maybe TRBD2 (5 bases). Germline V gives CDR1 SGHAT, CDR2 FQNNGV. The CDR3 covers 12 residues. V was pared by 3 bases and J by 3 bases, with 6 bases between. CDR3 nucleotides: TGTGCCAGCAGCTTTGGAGGCTACGAGCAGTACTTC. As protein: CASSFGGYEQYF.

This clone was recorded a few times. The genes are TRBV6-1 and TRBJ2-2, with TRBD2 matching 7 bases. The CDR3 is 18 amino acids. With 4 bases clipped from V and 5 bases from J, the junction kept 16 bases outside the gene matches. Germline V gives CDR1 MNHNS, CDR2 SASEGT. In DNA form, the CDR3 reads TGTGCCAGCAGTGCCCTACCTCCGGGACTACAAATAACCGGGGAGCTGTTTTTT. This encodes CASSALPPGLQITGELFF.

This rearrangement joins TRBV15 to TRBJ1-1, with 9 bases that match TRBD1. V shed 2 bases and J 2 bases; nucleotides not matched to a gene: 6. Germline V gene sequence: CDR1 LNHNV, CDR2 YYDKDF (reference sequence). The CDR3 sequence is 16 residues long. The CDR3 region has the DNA TGTGCCACCAGCAGAACCCCGGGACAGGGAAACACTGAAGCTTTCTTT. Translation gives CATSRTPGQGNTEAFF.

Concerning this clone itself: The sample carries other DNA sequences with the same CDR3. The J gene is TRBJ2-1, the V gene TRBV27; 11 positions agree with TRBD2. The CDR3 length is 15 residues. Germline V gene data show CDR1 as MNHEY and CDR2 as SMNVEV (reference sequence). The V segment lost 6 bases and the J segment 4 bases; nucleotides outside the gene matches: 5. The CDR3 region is CASSPGTSGYNEQFF. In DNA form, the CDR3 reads TGTGCCAGCAGCCCAGGGACTAGCGGTTACAATGAGCAGTTCTTC.

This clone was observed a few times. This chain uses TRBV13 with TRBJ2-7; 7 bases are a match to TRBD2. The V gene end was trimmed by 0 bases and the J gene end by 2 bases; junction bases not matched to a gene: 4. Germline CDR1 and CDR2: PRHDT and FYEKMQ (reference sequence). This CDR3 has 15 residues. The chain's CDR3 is CASSLGTSEPYEQYF. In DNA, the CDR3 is TGTGCCAGCAGCTTAGGTACTAGCGAACCCTACGAGCAGTACTTC.

CDR3 sequence (DNA): TGTGCCAGCAGCTTTAGTAGCCGGGGATTGGGCAATCAGCCCCAGCATTTT. Translated, it gives CASSFSSRGLGNQPQHF. V usage is TRBV7-2 and J usage is TRBJ1-5; D gene uncertain. The CDR3 is 17 residues long. Trimming pared 3 bases from V and 2 bases from J, leaving 17 bases between. Germline V lookup: CDR1 SGHTA, CDR2 FQGNSA.

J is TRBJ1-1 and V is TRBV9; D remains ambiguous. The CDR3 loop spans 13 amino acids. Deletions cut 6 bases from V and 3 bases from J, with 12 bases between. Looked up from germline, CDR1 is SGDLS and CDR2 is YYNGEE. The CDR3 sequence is CASTPGDYTEAFF. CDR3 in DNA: TGTGCCAGCACCCCCGGAGATTACACTGAAGCTTTCTTT.

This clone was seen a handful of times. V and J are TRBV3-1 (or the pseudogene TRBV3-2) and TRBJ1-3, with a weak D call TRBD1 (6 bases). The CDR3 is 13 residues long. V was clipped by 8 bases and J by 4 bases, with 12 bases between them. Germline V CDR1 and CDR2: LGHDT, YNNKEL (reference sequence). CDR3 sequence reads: CASRGDTGNTIYF. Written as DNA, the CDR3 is TGTGCCAGCCGAGGGGACACCGGAAACACCATATATTTT.

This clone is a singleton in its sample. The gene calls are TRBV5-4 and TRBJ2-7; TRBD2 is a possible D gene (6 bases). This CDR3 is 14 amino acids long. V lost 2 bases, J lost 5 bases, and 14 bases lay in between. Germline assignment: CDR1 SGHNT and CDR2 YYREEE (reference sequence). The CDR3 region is CASSLWGLGDEQYF. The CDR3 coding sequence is TGTGCCAGCAGCTTATGGGGACTTGGGGACGAGCAGTACTTC. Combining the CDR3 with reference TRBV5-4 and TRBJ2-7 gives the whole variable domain ETGVTQSPTHLIKTRGQQVTLRCSSQSGHNTVSWYQQALGQGPQFIFQYYREEENGRGNFPPRFSGLQFPNYSSELNVNALELDDSALYLCASSLWGLGDEQYFGPGTRLTVT.

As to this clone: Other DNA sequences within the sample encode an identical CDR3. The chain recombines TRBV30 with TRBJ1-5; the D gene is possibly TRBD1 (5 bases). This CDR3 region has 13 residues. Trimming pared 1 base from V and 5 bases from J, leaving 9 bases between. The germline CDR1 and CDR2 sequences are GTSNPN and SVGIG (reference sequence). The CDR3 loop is CAWSGQGHQPQHF. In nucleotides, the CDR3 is TGTGCCTGGAGTGGTCAGGGCCATCAGCCCCAGCATTTT.

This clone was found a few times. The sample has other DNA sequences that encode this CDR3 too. For the CDR3, the DNA is TGTGCCAGCAGCGCGGGACAGGGCAATCAGCCCCAGCATTTT. It yields the protein CASSAGQGNQPQHF. V gene TRBV2 combines with J gene TRBJ1-5; 8 positions match TRBD1. Germline V gene lookup returns CDR1 SNHLY and CDR2 FYNNEI. J lost 2 bases, V lost 6 bases, and 3 bases had no gene match. CDR3 length: 14 amino acids.

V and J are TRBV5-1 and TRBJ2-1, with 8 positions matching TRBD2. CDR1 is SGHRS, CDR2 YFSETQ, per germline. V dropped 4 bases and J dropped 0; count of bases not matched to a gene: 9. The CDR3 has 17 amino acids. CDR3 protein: CASSLNTGTSSYNEQFF. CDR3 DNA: TGCGCCAGCAGCCTGAATACCGGGACTAGCTCCTACAATGAGCAGTTCTTC.

This CDR3 is CASSPSGSRGETQYF. CDR3 coding DNA: TGTGCCAGCAGCCCTAGCGGGAGTCGGGGAGAGACCCAGTACTTC. The genes are TRBV9 and TRBJ2-5; 10 bases fit TRBD2. V was pared by 4 bases and J by 4 bases, with 7 bases of the junction left unmatched. The CDR3 contains 15 residues. Germline V gene data show CDR1 as SGDLS and CDR2 as YYNGEE.

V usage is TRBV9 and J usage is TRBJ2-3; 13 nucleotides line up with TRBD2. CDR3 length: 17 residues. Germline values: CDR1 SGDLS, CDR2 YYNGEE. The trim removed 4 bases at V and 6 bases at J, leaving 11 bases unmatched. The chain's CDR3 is CASSFRTSGGSGDTQYF. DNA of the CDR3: TGTGCCAGCAGCTTCCGGACTAGCGGGGGCTCCGGGGATACGCAGTATTTT.

CDR3 amino acids: CASSLVTGGPDTQYF. CDR3 DNA sequence: TGTGCCAGCAGCTTAGTGACAGGGGGCCCAGATACGCAGTATTTT. The chain combines TRBV7-9 with TRBJ2-3, with TRBD1 matching 10 bases. Germline V CDR1 and CDR2: SEHNR, FQNEAQ (reference sequence). The CDR3 loop spans 15 amino acids. V shed 1 base, J shed 4 bases, and the junction held 2 bases outside the gene matches. Using reference TRBV7-9 and TRBJ2-3 for the parts outside the CDR3, the full variable domain is DTGVSQNPRHKITKRGQNVTFRCDPISEHNRLYWYRQTLGQGPEFLTYFQNEAQLEKSRLLSDRFSAERPKGSFSTLEIQRTEQGDSAMYLCASSLVTGGPDTQYFGPGTRLTVL.

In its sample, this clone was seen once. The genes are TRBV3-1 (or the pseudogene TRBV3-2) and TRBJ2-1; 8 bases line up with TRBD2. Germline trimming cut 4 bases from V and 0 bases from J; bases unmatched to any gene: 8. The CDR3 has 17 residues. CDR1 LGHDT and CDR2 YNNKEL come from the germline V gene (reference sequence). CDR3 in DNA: TGTGCCAGCAGCCTGTCCCGGCTAGCGGGCTCCTACAATGAGCAGTTCTTC. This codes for CASSLSRLAGSYNEQFF.

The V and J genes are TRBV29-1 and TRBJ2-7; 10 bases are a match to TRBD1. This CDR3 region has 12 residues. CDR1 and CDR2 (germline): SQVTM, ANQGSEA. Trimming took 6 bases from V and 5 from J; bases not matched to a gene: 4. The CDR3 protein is CSVGQGSDEQYF. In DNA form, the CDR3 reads TGCAGCGTGGGACAGGGGTCCGACGAGCAGTACTTC.

Written as DNA, the CDR3 is TGTGCCAGCAGCCCTGGACAGGGAATGTACTGTGGCTACACCTTC. This translates into CASSPGQGMYCGYTF. The V call is TRBV3-1 (or the pseudogene TRBV3-2), the J call TRBJ1-2; 8 bases align to TRBD1. This CDR3 is built from 15 residues. Trimming took 4 bases from V and 7 from J; bases not matched to a gene: 11. Germline V gene lookup returns CDR1 LGHDT and CDR2 YNNKEL (reference sequence).

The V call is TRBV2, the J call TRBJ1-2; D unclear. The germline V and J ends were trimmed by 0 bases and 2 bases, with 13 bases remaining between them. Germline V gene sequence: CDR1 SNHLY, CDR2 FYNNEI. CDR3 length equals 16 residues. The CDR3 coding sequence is TGTGCCAGCAGTGAAGCATTCGCAGGTTTAAACTATGGCTACACCTTC. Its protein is CASSEAFAGLNYGYTF.

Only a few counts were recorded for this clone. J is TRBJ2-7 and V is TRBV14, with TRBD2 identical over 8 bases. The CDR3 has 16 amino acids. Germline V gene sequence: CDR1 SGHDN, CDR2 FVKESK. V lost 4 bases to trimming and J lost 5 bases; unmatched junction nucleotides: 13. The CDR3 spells CASSPQEGREVNEQYF. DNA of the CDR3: TGTGCCAGCAGCCCACAGGAAGGGCGGGAGGTGAACGAGCAGTACTTC.

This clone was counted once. The CDR3 spells CASSPLADTEAFF. CDR3 nucleotide sequence: TGTGCCAGCTCACCTCTGGCAGACACTGAAGCTTTCTTT. The chain is built from TRBV18 and TRBJ1-1; D not certain. The CDR3 is 13 amino acids. CDR1 KGHSH and CDR2 LQKENI come from the germline V gene. The germline V and J ends were trimmed by 3 bases and 3 bases, with 8 bases remaining between them.

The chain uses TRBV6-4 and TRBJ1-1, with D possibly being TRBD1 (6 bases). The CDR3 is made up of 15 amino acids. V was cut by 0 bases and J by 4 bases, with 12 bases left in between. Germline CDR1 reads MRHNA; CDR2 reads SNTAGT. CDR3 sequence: CASSDSTDSRTEAFF. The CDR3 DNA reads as TGTGCCAGCAGTGACTCTACGGACAGTCGCACTGAAGCTTTCTTT.

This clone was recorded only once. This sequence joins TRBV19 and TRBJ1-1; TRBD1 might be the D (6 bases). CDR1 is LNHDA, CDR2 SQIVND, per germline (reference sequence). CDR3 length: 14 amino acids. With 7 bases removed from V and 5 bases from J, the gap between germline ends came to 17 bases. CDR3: CASTEWGRRTEAFF. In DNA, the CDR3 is TGTGCCAGTACGGAGTGGGGGCGGAGGACTGAAGCTTTCTTT.